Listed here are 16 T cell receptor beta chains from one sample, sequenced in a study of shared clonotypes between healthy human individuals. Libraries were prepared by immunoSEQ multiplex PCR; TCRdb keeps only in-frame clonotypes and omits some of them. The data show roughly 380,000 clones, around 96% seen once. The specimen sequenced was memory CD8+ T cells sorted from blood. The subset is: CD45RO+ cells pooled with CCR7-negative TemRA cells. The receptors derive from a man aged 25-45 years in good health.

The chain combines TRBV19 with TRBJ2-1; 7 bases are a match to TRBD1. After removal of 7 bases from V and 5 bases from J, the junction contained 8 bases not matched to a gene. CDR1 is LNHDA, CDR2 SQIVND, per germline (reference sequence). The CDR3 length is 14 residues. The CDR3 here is CASKDRVRHNEQFF. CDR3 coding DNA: TGTGCCAGTAAAGACAGGGTACGGCACAATGAGCAGTTCTTC. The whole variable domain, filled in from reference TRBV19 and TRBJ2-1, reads DGGITQSPKYLFRKEGQNVTLSCEQNLNHDAMYWYRQDPGQGLRLIYYSQIVNDFQKGDIAEGYSVSREKKESFPLTVTSAQKNPTAFYLCASKDRVRHNEQFFGPGTRLTVL.

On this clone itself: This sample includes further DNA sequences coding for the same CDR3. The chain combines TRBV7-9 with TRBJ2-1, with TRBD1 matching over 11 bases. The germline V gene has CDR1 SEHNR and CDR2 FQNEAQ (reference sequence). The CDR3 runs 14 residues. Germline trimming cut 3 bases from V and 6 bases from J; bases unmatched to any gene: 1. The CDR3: CASSLGQGGNEQFF. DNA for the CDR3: TGTGCCAGCAGCTTGGGACAGGGGGGCAATGAGCAGTTCTTC.

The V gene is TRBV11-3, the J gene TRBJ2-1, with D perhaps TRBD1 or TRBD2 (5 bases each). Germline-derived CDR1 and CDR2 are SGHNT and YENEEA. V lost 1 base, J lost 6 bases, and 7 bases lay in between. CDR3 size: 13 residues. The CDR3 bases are TGTGCCAGCAGCTTAGGGGGACCCAATGAGCAGTTCTTC. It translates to CASSLGGPNEQFF.

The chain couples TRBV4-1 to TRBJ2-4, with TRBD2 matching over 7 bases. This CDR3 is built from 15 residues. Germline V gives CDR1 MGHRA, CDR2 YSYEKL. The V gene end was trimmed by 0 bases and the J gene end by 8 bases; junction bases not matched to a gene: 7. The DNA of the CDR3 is TGCGCCAGCAGCCAAGATCCGGGTCGGGGGGACATTCAGTACTTC. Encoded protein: CASSQDPGRGDIQYF.

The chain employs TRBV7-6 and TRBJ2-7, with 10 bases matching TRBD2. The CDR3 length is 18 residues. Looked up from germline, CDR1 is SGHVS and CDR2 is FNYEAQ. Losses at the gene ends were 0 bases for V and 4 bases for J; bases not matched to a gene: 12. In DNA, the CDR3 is TGTGCCAGCAGCTTAGCCGCGAATCCTAGCGGGAGACCATACGAGCAGTACTTC. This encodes CASSLAANPSGRPYEQYF. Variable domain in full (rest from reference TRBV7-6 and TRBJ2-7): GAGVSQSPRYKVTKRGQDVALRCDPISGHVSLYWYRQALGQGPEFLTYFNYEAQQDKSGLPNDRFSAERPEGSISTLTIQRTEQRDSAMYRCASSLAANPSGRPYEQYFGPGTRLTVT.

The CDR3 bases are TGTGCCACCAGACAGGGGGCAGGAAACATTCAGTACTTC. Its translation is CATRQGAGNIQYF. V is TRBV2 and J is TRBJ2-4, with 10 bases that match TRBD1. Trimming removed 10 bases from V and 6 bases from J; junction bases left unmatched: 6. Germline loops: CDR1 SNHLY, CDR2 FYNNEI. The CDR3 is 13 amino acids. Full variable domain (missing parts from reference TRBV2 and TRBJ2-4): EPEVTQTPSHQVTQMGQEVILRCVPISNHLYFYWYRQILGQKVEFLVSFYNNEISEKSEIFDDQFSVERPDGSNFTLKIRSTKLEDSAMYFCATRQGAGNIQYFGAGTRLSVL.

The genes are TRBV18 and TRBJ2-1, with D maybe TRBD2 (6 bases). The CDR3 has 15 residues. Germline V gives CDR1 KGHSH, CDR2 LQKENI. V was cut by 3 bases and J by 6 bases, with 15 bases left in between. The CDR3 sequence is CASSPETRAANEQFF. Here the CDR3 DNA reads TGTGCCAGCTCACCTGAGACTAGAGCCGCCAATGAGCAGTTCTTC.

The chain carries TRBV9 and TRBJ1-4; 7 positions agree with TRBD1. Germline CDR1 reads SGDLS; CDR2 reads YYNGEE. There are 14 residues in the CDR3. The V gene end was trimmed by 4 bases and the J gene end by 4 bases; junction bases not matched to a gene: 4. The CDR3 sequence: CASSKGTVNEKLFF. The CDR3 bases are TGTGCCAGCAGCAAGGGGACAGTTAATGAAAAACTGTTTTTT.

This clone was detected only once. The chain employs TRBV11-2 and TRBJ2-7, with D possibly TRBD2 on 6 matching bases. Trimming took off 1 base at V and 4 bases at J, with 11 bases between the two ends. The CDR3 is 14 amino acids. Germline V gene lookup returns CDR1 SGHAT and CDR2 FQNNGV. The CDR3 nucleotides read TGTGCCAGCAGCTTAGCTAGCGAGGGGTACGAGCAGTACTTC. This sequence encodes CASSLASEGYEQYF.

The DNA of the CDR3 is TGTGCCAGCAGCTTGGAGGTTTGGGGGCTCGGAAACACCATATATTTT. Translated: CASSLEVWGLGNTIYF. The V call is TRBV5-6, the J call TRBJ1-3; a weak D match, TRBD1 (6 bases). Germline CDR1 is SGHDT and CDR2 is YYEEEE. This CDR3 is 16 amino acids long. Trimming took 0 bases from V and 4 from J, leaving 14 bases between them.

CDR3: CAISDETGNQNIQYF. The CDR3 DNA reads TGTGCCATCAGTGATGAGACAGGGAACCAAAACATTCAGTACTTC. The chain joins TRBV10-3 to TRBJ2-4, with 7 bases aligning to TRBD1. The CDR3 is 15 amino acids. V shed 3 bases and J 5 bases; nucleotides not matched to a gene: 7. From germline, CDR1 is ENHRY and CDR2 SYGVKD.

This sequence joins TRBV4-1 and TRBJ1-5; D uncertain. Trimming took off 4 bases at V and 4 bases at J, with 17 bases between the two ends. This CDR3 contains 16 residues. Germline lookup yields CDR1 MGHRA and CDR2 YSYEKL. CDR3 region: CASSPTMVQENQPQHF. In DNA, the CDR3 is TGCGCCAGCAGCCCCACAATGGTGCAGGAGAATCAGCCCCAGCATTTT.

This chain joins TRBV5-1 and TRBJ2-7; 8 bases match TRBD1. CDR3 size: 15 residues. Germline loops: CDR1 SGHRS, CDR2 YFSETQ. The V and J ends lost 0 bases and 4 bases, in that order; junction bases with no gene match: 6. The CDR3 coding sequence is TGCGCCAGCAGCTTGGAACAGGGGGGATTGTACGAGCAGTACTTC. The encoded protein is CASSLEQGGLYEQYF.

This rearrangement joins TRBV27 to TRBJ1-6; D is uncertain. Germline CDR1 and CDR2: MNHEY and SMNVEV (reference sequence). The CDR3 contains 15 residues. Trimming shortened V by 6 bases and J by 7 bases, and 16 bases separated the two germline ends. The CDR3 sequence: CASRPGSVGNSPLHF. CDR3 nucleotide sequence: TGTGCCAGCAGACCCGGGAGTGTAGGGAATTCACCCCTCCACTTT.

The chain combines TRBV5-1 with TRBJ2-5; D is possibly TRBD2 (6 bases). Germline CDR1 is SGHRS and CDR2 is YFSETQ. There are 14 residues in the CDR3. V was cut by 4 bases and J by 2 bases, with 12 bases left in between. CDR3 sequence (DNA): TGCGCCAGCAGCGCCGGGACTTATCAAGAGACCCAGTACTTC. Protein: CASSAGTYQETQYF.

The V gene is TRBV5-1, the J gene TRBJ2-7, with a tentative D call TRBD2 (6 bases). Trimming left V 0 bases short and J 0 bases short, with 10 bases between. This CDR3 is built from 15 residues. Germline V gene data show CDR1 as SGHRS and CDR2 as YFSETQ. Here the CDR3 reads CASSLGGDSSYEQYF. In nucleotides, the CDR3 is TGCGCCAGCAGCTTGGGGGGGGACTCCTCCTACGAGCAGTACTTC. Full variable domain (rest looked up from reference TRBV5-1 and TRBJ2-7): KAGVTQTPRYLIKTRGQQVTLSCSPISGHRSVSWYQQTPGQGLQFLFEYFSETQRNKGNFPGRFSGRQFSNSRSEMNVSTLELGDSALYLCASSLGGDSSYEQYFGPGTRLTVT.